Presented here are 4 T cell receptor beta chains from one specimen sequenced in a study of Ad26.COV2.S vaccination and SARS-CoV-2 variants. The treatment here: around 19 received Ad26.COV2.S at low or high dose, single or two shots; 5 received placebo; per-sample allocation not given. The study sampled participants on day 63 after the first vaccine or placebo injection. Method: immunoSEQ multiplex PCR; TCRdb's copy keeps in-frame clones and lacks some. There are around 450,000 clones in the sample; nearly 90% occur only once, and over 1.5% lies in the top ten. This material consisted of peripheral blood, taken in a trial of Ad26.COV2.S vaccine versus placebo. These receptors were collected from a person aged 18-65 years who received the Ad26.COV2.S COVID-19 vaccine or a placebo.

The rearrangement uses TRBV12-3 or TRBV12-4 and TRBJ2-7; TRBD1 matches at 7 bases. This CDR3 contains 12 residues. The V gene end was trimmed by 6 bases and the J gene end by 3 bases; junction bases not matched to a gene: 2. CDR3 nucleotide sequence: TGTGCCAGCAGCCGGGACAGCTACGAGCAGTACTTC. Protein: CASSRDSYEQYF.

The rearrangement links TRBV6-5 to TRBJ1-3, with D perhaps matching TRBD1 (5 bases). The germline V and J ends were trimmed by 8 bases and 0 bases, with 11 bases remaining between them. The CDR3 is 14 amino acids. CDR1 and CDR2 (germline): MNHEY, SVGAGI. CDR3 in amino acids: CASRGPNSGNTIYF. The CDR3 nucleotides are TGTGCCAGCCGGGGACCGAACTCTGGAAACACCATATATTTT.

J is TRBJ2-7 and V is TRBV14; tentative D call: TRBD2 (5 bases). Germline loops: CDR1 SGHDN, CDR2 FVKESK. Trimming took off 3 bases at V and 6 bases at J, with 12 bases between the two ends. CDR3 size: 13 residues. The DNA for the CDR3 is TGTGCCAGCAGCCAGAGGGCAGGCGGCGAGCAGTACTTC. It encodes CASSQRAGGEQYF.

This chain connects TRBV9 to TRBJ2-5; 9 bases line up with TRBD1. V shed 2 bases, J shed 2 bases, and the junction held 4 bases outside the gene matches. The V gene's germline CDR1 is SGDLS and CDR2 YYNGEE. This CDR3 is built from 15 residues. CDR3 sequence: CASSVLGTGQETQYF. The CDR3, as DNA: TGTGCCAGCAGCGTCCTAGGGACAGGGCAAGAGACCCAGTACTTC.